This record covers a single T cell receptor beta chain. This clonotype was seen ten or more times. Its target antigen remains unknown. It has no much larger one-base neighbor in the sample; base qualities were not kept. This sample was taken from a study of breast tumors, draining lymph nodes, adjacent tissues listed by TCRdb under 2016. For context, the study as a whole: TCR beta repertoires were compared across tumor, adjacent nontumor tissue and axillary lymph nodes obtained from breast cancer patients. In human breast cancer, the study set out to evaluate how tumor, surrounding tissue and draining lymph node repertoires relate to one another and whether T cells may move between these sites. Results and caveats for the whole study, not just this receptor: Tumors showed preferential V and J gene usage, and their T-cell repertoire diversity fell below that of lymph nodes yet above that of nontumor tissue. The conclusion that tumor T cells originate in lymph nodes was presented as consistent with a hypothesis rather than as directly demonstrated. The similarity between tumor and nontumor tissue repertoires was significantly greater in luminal-like breast cancer than in basal-like breast cancer. The data were considered consistent with most tumor T cells being derived from the lymph node and subsequently expanding within tumor tissue.

Including cysteine and phenylalanine, the CDR3 has 15 amino acids. Of all the DNA, just the CDR3 is kept, 45 bases in frame from base 1. V is cut by 2 bases and J by 4 bases, and the space between the germline ends is 15 bases. CDR1 and CDR2, per the germline V gene, are MNHNS and SASEGT. For sequencing, an Illumina HiSeq 2000 was employed. Multiplex PCR amplification was used to generate the TCR beta chain libraries. The amplified TCR beta chain products were analyzed by high-throughput sequencing. The public reads were run again by TCRdb, first through fastp at Q25 and then through MiXCR, and only productive beta chains were kept. Duplicate CDR3 protein sequences are folded into a single record with the most common DNA and genes. The sample table holds around 19,000 distinct CDR3 sequences, of which 25% to 40% were seen once. 11% of the sample comes from the top ten.

This TCR came from a female donor with breast cancer. Some clones in this sample may be carry-over from other donors' samples. The rearranged chain carries TRBV6-1 and TRBJ2-7, with the D gene not confidently named. The sequencing input was breast tumor tissue. The base sequence is TGTGCCAGCAGTGAACCAGACCCTGGGTCTTACGAGCAGTACTTC. This translates into CASSEPDPGSYEQYF.